This is a list of T cell receptor beta chains from one sample in a study of naive and memory T cell subsets. TCRdb called the UMI-ligation and nested PCR reads again in MiXCR, with one record for every CDR3 protein. Of 130,000 to 150,000 distinct CDR3 sequences in the sample, 15% to 20% were seen once. Sequencing was done on a sample of naive CD4+ T cells from blood. All receptors derive from a human donor in good health. CDR3s include the opening cysteine and the closing phenylalanine or tryptophan. D genes are given only for firm matches. Some rows mark clone size as missing; the rest say once, few, many or name a class of expanded clone.

d_call: .; v_call: TRBV27; cdr3_length: 14; j_call: TRBJ1-1; clone_size: few; cdr3_nt: TGTGCCAGCAGCTTTAGCGGGGGAGACACTGAAGCTTTCTTT; cdr3_aa: CASSFSGGDTEAFF
d_call: .; v_call: TRBV5-1; cdr3_length: 14; j_call: TRBJ2-1; clone_size: many; cdr3_nt: TGCGCCAGCAGCTTGGTTGTCGACTACAATGAGCAGTTCTTC; cdr3_aa: CASSLVVDYNEQFF
d_call: TRBD2; v_call: TRBV5-4; cdr3_length: 16; j_call: TRBJ2-3; clone_size: .; cdr3_nt: TGTGCCAGCAGCTGGGGACTAGCGTTAAGCACAGATACGCAGTATTTT; cdr3_aa: CASSWGLALSTDTQYF
d_call: TRBD1; v_call: TRBV20-1; cdr3_length: 13; j_call: TRBJ2-1; clone_size: .; cdr3_nt: TGCAGTGCCCGGACAGGGTCCTACAATGAGCAGTTCTTC; cdr3_aa: CSARTGSYNEQFF
d_call: .; v_call: TRBV6-5; cdr3_length: 13; j_call: TRBJ2-7; clone_size: .; cdr3_nt: TGTGCCGGCAGGAGGGAGGATGCCTACGAGCAGTACTTC; cdr3_aa: CAGRREDAYEQYF
d_call: .; v_call: TRBV5-1; cdr3_length: 14; j_call: TRBJ2-7; clone_size: .; cdr3_nt: TGCGCCAGCAGCTTGTTGACAGACTCCTACGAGCAGTACTTC; cdr3_aa: CASSLLTDSYEQYF
d_call: .; v_call: TRBV27; cdr3_length: 15; j_call: TRBJ2-1; clone_size: many; cdr3_nt: TGTGCCAGCAGTAGGGGGGACAGCTCCTACAATGAGCAGTTCTTC; cdr3_aa: CASSRGDSSYNEQFF
d_call: .; v_call: TRBV5-1; cdr3_length: 14; j_call: TRBJ2-2; clone_size: few; cdr3_nt: TGCGCCAGCAGCTTGGCCGCAGGAGCCGGGGAGCTGTTTTTT; cdr3_aa: CASSLAAGAGELFF
d_call: .; v_call: TRBV30; cdr3_length: 17; j_call: TRBJ2-1; clone_size: .; cdr3_nt: TGTGCCTGGAGTGTACCGGGCAGGCCCTCCCGGGAGCGTGAGCAGTTCTTC; cdr3_aa: CAWSVPGRPSREREQFF
d_call: .; v_call: TRBV20-1; cdr3_length: 14; j_call: TRBJ2-7; clone_size: .; cdr3_nt: TGCAGTGCTAGCGCCTCGGGCCGAAACTACGAGCAGTACTTC; cdr3_aa: CSASASGRNYEQYF
d_call: .; v_call: TRBV5-1; cdr3_length: 16; j_call: TRBJ2-7; clone_size: few; cdr3_nt: TGCGCCAGCAGCTTGGTCGTGACTAGAGGCGGCTACGAGCAGTACTTC; cdr3_aa: CASSLVVTRGGYEQYF
d_call: .; v_call: TRBV10-3; cdr3_length: 13; j_call: TRBJ1-6; clone_size: few; cdr3_nt: TGTGCCCTGTCGGACAGAAATAATTCACCCCTCCACTTT; cdr3_aa: CALSDRNNSPLHF
d_call: TRBD1; v_call: TRBV28; cdr3_length: 15; j_call: TRBJ2-7; clone_size: .; cdr3_nt: TGTGCCAGCAGTTTATTGGGTACAGGGGGCCGCGAGCAGTACTTC; cdr3_aa: CASSLLGTGGREQYF
d_call: TRBD2; v_call: TRBV12-3/TRBV12-4; cdr3_length: 16; j_call: TRBJ2-1; clone_size: .; cdr3_nt: TGTGCCAGCAGTTTCCGGGGACTAGCTAAGGACGATGAGCAGTTCTTC; cdr3_aa: CASSFRGLAKDDEQFF